Described below is a single T cell receptor (beta chain) sequence and its context. The antigen remains undetermined. The data belong to a study of OX40 agonist ivuxolimab in advanced cancers. Study-level background: Patients received ivuxolimab, an intravenous treatment, every 2 weeks at 0.01 to 10 mg/kg. Findings and limits, study-wide: Within 6 weeks, CD4+ and CD8+ blood T cells expanded clonally at 0.1 to 3.0 mg/kg. Normalized T-cell clonal expansion was also low in a subset of nonresponders.

Trimming took 4 bases from V and 4 from J, leaving 15 bases between them. The CDR3 extends over 16 amino acids. Germline CDR1 reads SGHNT; CDR2 reads YYREEE (reference sequence). Sequencing was performed with immunoSEQ multiplex PCR; in TCRdb, only in-frame clones are kept and a portion is missing. Of about 98,000 clones listed, 85% to 95% are singletons. The rearrangement joins TRBV5-4 to TRBJ2-6; the D gene could be TRBD1 or TRBD2 (5 bases each). This sequence originates from an adult with an advanced solid tumor such as melanoma, head and neck, liver or kidney cancer. The source material was CD4+ or CD8+ T cells sorted from blood, sampled in a trial of the OX40 agonist ivuxolimab. The CDR3 spells CASSLVLGTGANVLTF. The CDR3 nucleotides are TGTGCCAGCAGCCTCGTGCTCGGGACCGGGGCCAACGTCCTGACTTTC.